This T cell receptor beta chain was captured by sequencing in a study of CD8+CD57+ T cells in acquired aplastic anemia (dated by TCRdb to about 2018). Turning to the overall study: Extracted DNA from sorted CD4+ and CD8+ cells averaged around 3.3 ug, ranging from 0.2 to 27.4 ug. A CD8+CD57+ expansion meant a frequency higher than the mean frequency seen in healthy subjects.

Findings and caveats that apply to the study as a whole: Although twenty-nine CD8+ CDR3 sequences were shared by patients and controls, these sequences appeared highly expressed in patients and within the immunodominant clones of patients. CD8+ Simpson's diversity did not differ significantly between patients and healthy controls (P=0.060).

TCR beta VDJ combination and CDR3 sequence profiling used genomic DNA as the template. An Illumina HiSeq 2000 was used for TCR repertoire sequencing. In the paper's pipeline: TRBV/TRBJ rearrangement plots, CDR3 size and DJ length profiles, and Simpson's diversity index were used to evaluate the repertoires. Whichever DNA sequence was most abundant in the deep sequencing data was defined as the immunodominant clone. CDR3 amino acid sequences were checked for sharing between subjects and were compared against published repertoires and the VDJdb database. TCRdb reprocessing: public reads trimmed at Q25 with fastp, clones called with MiXCR, in-frame beta chains kept. Here each entry gathers all rows of one CDR3 protein and keeps the most common genes and DNA. These V and J calls are TCRdb output, not the study's own analysis. This sample lists hundreds of thousands of distinct CDR3 sequences; 25% to 40% were detected once. Around 0.82% of the sample is held by the ten biggest clonotypes.

As regards this clonotype: Its antigen specificity is not known. Base qualities are not recorded, but no much larger clone differs from it by a single base.

The patients picked for sequencing were ones in whom flow cytometry had shown an expansion of CD8+CD57+ cells. Every patient had a diagnosis of severe acquired aplastic anemia based on International Study of Aplastic Anemia and Agranulocytosis and Camitta criteria. No therapy had been received by the patients at the time of blood sampling. In the study, sorted CD4+ and CD8+ blood T cells from patients with severe aplastic anemia and from healthy subjects underwent deep sequencing of TCR repertoires. Patients were enrolled under clinicaltrials.gov protocols 00001620, 01623167, 00001397, 00071045, 00081523 and 00961064 in the USA. Ficoll-Paque density gradient centrifugation was used to isolate peripheral blood mononuclear cells. Before DNA extraction, CD4+ and CD8+ T cells were sorted by FACS or by magnetic beads. The CDR3 contains 18 residues, cysteine and phenylalanine counted. Only the CDR3 part of the read is kept: 54 bases, read in frame from the first base. V is trimmed back by 3 bases and J by 4 bases, and the junction contains 15 bases that no gene match accounts for. CDR1 is given as SGDLS and CDR2 as YYNGEE, both from the germline V gene.

The V gene is TRBV9 and the J gene is TRBJ1-2; a stretch of 10 junction bases matches TRBD1. Sequencing was carried out using sorted CD4+, CD8+, or CD8+CD57+ T cells (not recorded which) from PBMCs. The clonotype was recovered from a human donor with aplastic anemia. The CDR3 here reads CASSDGRTGGRNSYGYTF. In nucleotides, the sequence is TGTGCCAGCAGCGACGGCCGGACAGGGGGTAGGAATAGCTATGGCTACACCTTC.